In its sample, the clone carrying this TCR beta chain was seen many times. The antigen is not known. The entry originates in a study of early T cells in non-severe SARS-CoV-2 infection. Points from the study as a whole: Anti-spike CD8 responses were favored in VDJdb matching, and private and CD4 specificities were missed.

Unique molecular identifiers tagged individual cDNA molecules. TCRdb redid the calling of the 5' RACE reads with MiXCR, one entry per CDR3 protein. The data contain 30,000 to 40,000 distinct CDR3 sequences, around 5% of them singletons. The origin of this receptor is an adult who was a healthcare worker with PCR-confirmed SARS-CoV-2 infection or an uninfected control (not recorded which). The source material was whole blood.

CDR3 sequence (DNA): TGTGCCAGCTCACCCTACAGGGACACTGAAGCTTTCTTT. Encoded protein: CASSPYRDTEAFF. The chain joins TRBV18 to TRBJ1-1, with a weak D call TRBD1 (6 bases). The CDR3 contains 13 residues. Germline-derived CDR1 and CDR2 are KGHSH and LQKENI. The V end lost 3 bases, the J end lost 3 bases, and 8 bases lay between the germline ends.